This T cell receptor (beta chain) was retrieved from a study of blood T cell repertoires in COVID-19. Across the whole study: The origin of the acute and convalescent COVID-19 samples was the United States, Italy and Spain.

The CDR3 sequence is 14 residues long. Trimming removed 5 bases from V and 7 bases from J, with 15 bases in between. Looked up from germline, CDR1 is MNHEY and CDR2 is SVGAGI. This table comes from immunoSEQ multiplex PCR, and its TCRdb copy is limited to in-frame clones, with some not included. The table records 300,000 to 400,000 clones, over 75% of them present only once. The rearrangement links TRBV6-5 to TRBJ1-5, with D uncertain. Sequenced: peripheral blood. This sequence was found in a woman aged 55-75 years with COVID-19, enrolled during active disease. The CDR3 DNA sequence: TGTGCCAGCAGTCTGAACAGCGGGCACCAGCCCCAGCATTTT. Translation gives CASSLNSGHQPQHF.